This TCR beta chain was sequenced in a study of Tregs in tolerant kidney transplant recipients. Whole-study findings and limits: Biological reproducibility was not directly addressed in this study.

In this sample, this clone turned up a few times. Antigen specificity is unknown. Unstimulated Tregs (CD4+CD25+CD127-) and CD4+CD25- non-Tregs were sorted from PBMCs. Sequencing was performed with immunoSEQ multiplex PCR; in TCRdb, only in-frame clones are kept and a portion is missing. The table shows about 15,000 clones, with around 94% occurring only once. Sequencing was performed on CD8+ T cells from blood. This TCR came from a human donor in good health.

CDR3 in DNA: TGTGCCAGCAGTGACGGGTTGTGGGGGGAGCAGTACTTC. Amino acid sequence: CASSDGLWGEQYF. The V and J genes are TRBV2 and TRBJ2-7; the D gene could be TRBD1 or TRBD2 (5 bases each). From germline, CDR1 is SNHLY and CDR2 FYNNEI. The ends were cut back, 3 bases at V and 7 bases at J, with 13 bases in the middle. The CDR3 contains 13 residues.